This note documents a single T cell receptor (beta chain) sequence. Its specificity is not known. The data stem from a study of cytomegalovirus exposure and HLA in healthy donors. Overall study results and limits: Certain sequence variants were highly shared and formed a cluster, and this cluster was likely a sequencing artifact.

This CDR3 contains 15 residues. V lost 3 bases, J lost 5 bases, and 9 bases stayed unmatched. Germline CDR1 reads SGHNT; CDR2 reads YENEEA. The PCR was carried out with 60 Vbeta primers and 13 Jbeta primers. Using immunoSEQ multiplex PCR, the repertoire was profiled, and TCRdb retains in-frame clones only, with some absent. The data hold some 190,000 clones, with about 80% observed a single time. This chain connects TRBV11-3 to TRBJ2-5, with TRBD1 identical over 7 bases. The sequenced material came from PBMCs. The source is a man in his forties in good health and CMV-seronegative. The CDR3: CASSFLRGGQETQYF. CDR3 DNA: TGTGCCAGCAGCTTCCTTCGAGGGGGCCAGGAGACCCAGTACTTC.